This T cell receptor beta chain was observed in a study of CD8+ T cells in alopecia areata. Germline V gives CDR1 SGDLS, CDR2 YYNGEE. V dropped 0 bases and J dropped 0 bases, with 7 bases sitting between them. CDR3 length: 15 amino acids. Sequencing templates came from extracted RNA that was reverse transcribed into cDNA. Repertoires were generated with immunoSEQ multiplex PCR, while TCRdb's copy carries only in-frame clones and drops some. Altogether roughly 130,000 clones are present, 45% to 60% being singletons, with the ten largest covering 4.5% to 5.5%. The receptor was derived from a human donor with alopecia areata. This specimen was CD4+ T cells sorted from blood, taken at week 0. The chain employs TRBV9 and TRBJ1-3; D is unclear. CDR3 sequence: CASSVEGSSGNTIYF. CDR3 in DNA: TGTGCCAGCAGCGTAGAGGGCAGCTCTGGAAACACCATATATTTT.